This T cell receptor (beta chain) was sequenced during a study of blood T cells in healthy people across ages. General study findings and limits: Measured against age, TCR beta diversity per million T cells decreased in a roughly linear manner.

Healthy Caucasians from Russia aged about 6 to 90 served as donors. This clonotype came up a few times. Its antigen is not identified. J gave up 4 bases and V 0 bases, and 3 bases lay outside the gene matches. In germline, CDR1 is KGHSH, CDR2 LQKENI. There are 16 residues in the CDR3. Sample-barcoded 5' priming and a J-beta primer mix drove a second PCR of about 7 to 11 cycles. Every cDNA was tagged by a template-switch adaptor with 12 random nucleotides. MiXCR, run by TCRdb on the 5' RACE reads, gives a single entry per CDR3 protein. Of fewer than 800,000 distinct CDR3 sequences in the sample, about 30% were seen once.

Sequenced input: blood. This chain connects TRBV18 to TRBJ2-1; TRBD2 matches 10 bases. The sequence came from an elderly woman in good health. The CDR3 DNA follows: TGTGCCAGCTCACCACCGTCAGCGGGGGGGTACAATGAGCAGTTCTTC. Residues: CASSPPSAGGYNEQFF. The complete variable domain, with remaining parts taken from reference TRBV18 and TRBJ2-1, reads NAGVMQNPRHLVRRRGQEARLRCSPMKGHSHVYWYRQLPEEGLKFMVYLQKENIIDESGMPKERFSAEFPKEGPSILRIQQVVRGDSAAYFCASSPPSAGGYNEQFFGPGTRLTVL.